This TCR beta chain was recorded in a study of blood T cell repertoires in COVID-19. The protocol was immunoSEQ multiplex PCR, while the TCRdb copy is restricted to in-frame clones and leaves out a portion. Of over 350,000 clones listed, approximately 89% were seen once; the top ten hold about 0.86%. The CDR3 runs to 15 residues. Germline CDR1 is LNHDA and CDR2 is SQIVND (reference sequence). V trimming: 6 bases; J trimming: 1 base; junction bases outside the gene matches: 2. Sequencing was performed on PBMCs or T cells enriched from blood (not recorded which). This TCR was sampled from a woman aged 40 to 50 who had been exposed to COVID-19. The chain uses TRBV19 and TRBJ2-1, with 11 positions matching TRBD2. The CDR3: CASRTSGTSYNEQFF. The CDR3 DNA reads as TGTGCCAGTAGGACTAGCGGGACTTCCTACAATGAGCAGTTCTTC.